This TCR beta chain was retrieved from a study of human T cells and chemical hapten exposure. This sample's time point: patch test 2, 6 weeks after DPC sensitization. Treatment indicated: therapeutic diphenylcyclopropenone sensitization with weekly scalp DPC. TCRdb reanalysed the RACE reads using MiXCR and keeps one entry per CDR3 protein. The sample carries about 140,000 distinct CDR3 sequences, roughly 12% recorded once. This clonotype was picked up a small number of times. The specimen comprised whole blood, sampled in connection with sensitization to the hapten diphenylcyclopropenone (DPC). The source is a woman between 45 and 65 years old with alopecia areata. Some clones in this sample may be carry-over from other donors' samples.

CDR3 in amino acids: CASTQTGYNEQFF. Here the CDR3 DNA reads TGTGCCAGCACTCAGACAGGCTACAATGAGCAGTTCTTC. The chain joins TRBV12-3 or TRBV12-4 to TRBJ2-1; weak D call: TRBD1 (6 bases). The CDR3 sequence is 13 residues long. V lost 7 bases, J lost 3 bases, and 10 bases lay in between.